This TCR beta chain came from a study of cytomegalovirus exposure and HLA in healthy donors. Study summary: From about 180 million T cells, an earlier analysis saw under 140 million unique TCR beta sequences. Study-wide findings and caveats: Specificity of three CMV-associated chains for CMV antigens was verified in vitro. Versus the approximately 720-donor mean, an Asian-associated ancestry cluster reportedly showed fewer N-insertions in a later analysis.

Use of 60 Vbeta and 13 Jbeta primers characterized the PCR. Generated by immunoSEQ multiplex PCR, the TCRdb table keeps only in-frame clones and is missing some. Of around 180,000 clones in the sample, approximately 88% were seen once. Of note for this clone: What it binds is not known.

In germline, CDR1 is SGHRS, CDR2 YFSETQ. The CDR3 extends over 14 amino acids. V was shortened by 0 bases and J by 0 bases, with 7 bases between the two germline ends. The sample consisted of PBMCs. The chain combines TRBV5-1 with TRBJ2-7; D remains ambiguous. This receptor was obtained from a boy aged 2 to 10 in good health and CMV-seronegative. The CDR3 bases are TGCGCCAGCAGCTTGGGCGAAAGCTCCTACGAGCAGTACTTC. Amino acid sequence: CASSLGESSYEQYF.